These 4 T cell receptor gamma chains were all obtained from the same sample, sequenced in a study of Vδ1+ human thymocytes. Study-wide points: Thymic TRG and TRD repertoires appeared highly polyclonal, with Gaussian CDR3 length distributions.

The template was reverse-transcribed extracted RNA. Multiplex PCR used pooled V-gene forward primers and a constant-region reverse primer to amplify CDR3s. TCRdb re-processed the multiplex PCR reads using CATT. The table records roughly 7,000 gamma-chain clones, about 40% of them present only once. The antigens of these receptors remain unknown. Sequencing input: Vdelta1+ gamma-delta thymocytes from the thymus. The subset denotes: FACS-sorted CD3+ TCRalphabeta- TCRVdelta1+ TCRVdelta2- thymocytes. Receptors were obtained from a boy in the first two years of life who had congenital heart surgery.

There is no V gene call, and the J gene is TRGJ1 or TRGJ2. The CDR3 runs 12 residues. CDR3 nucleotides: TGTGCCACCTTTGACAGGCCTCATAAGAAACTCTTT. It yields the protein CATFDRPHKKLF.

Note on this clone: Within the sample, other DNA sequences also encode this same CDR3. This chain connects TRGV4 to TRGJ1 or TRGJ2. TCRdb carries no J gene annotation; the J gene was assigned here by matching the DNA with germline. CDR1 and CDR2 (germline): EGSTGY, YDSYTSSV. V lost 3 bases and J lost 1; bases outside the gene matches: 3. The CDR3 loop spans 13 amino acids. In DNA, the CDR3 is TGTGCCACCTGGGATAGAAATTATTATAAGAAACTCTTT. As protein: CATWDRNYYKKLF.

The V gene remains uncalled, whereas the J gene is TRGJP2. CDR3 length: 12 amino acids. DNA of the CDR3: TGTGCCACCTGGGAGAAATTCTGGATCAAGACGTTT. Protein product: CATWEKFWIKTF.

This chain uses TRGV5 with TRGJ1 or TRGJ2. Germline matching of the DNA provided the J gene here, since TCRdb leaves it blank. The CDR3 is 13 amino acids. Looked up from germline, CDR1 is VINAFY and CDR2 is YDVSNSKD. V shed 2 bases and J 3 bases; nucleotides not matched to a gene: 4. CDR3 DNA sequence: TGTGCCACCTGGGACACCCTTTATTATAAGAAACTCTTT. Protein product: CATWDTLYYKKLF.